This TCR beta chain was sequenced for a study of vaccination effects on CD4 cells after COVID-19. Study-level information: As their vaccination, participants received two doses of either BNT162b2 or mRNA-1273.

TCRdb's copy holds only in-frame clones and misses some; the assay was immunoSEQ multiplex PCR. The sample lists 30,000 or so clones; under 85% were seen once. Germline values: CDR1 SGHNT, CDR2 YYREEE (reference sequence). This CDR3 region has 16 residues. J gave up 6 bases and V 2 bases, and 11 bases lay outside the gene matches. Expansion with viral peptide pools was applied to antigen-specific CD4+ T cells by the ViraFEST assay prior to sequencing. Cultured cells yielded isolated CD4+ T cells after roughly 11 days. PCR-confirmed SARS-CoV-2 infection occurred in the person between March and December 2020. It was on days 3 and 7 that half the medium was replaced with IL-2 medium. A remark on this clone: Its antigen is not identified.

The V gene is TRBV5-4, the J gene TRBJ2-3, with TRBD2 matching over 8 bases. The TCR originated in a human donor who had a prior SARS-CoV-2 infection. This specimen was CD4+ T cells from PBMCs cultured with a peptide pool, taken before COVID-19 vaccination. CDR3 in DNA: TGTGCCAGCAGCTTCTGGACTAGCCTTACACCGGATACGCAGTATTTT. This encodes CASSFWTSLTPDTQYF.